Described below is a single T cell receptor (beta chain) sequence and its context. The data belong to a study of T cell changes during pregnancy in multiple sclerosis. Using immunoSEQ multiplex PCR, the repertoire was profiled, and TCRdb retains in-frame clones only, with some absent. The sample shows 35,000 to 50,000 clones, around 90% of them seen only once. The germline gives CDR1 KGHSH, CDR2 LQKENI. With 0 bases clipped from V and 7 bases from J, the junction kept 8 bases outside the gene matches. The CDR3 is 16 residues long. The material was CD4+ T cells from peripheral blood mononuclear cells, obtained in the second trimester of pregnancy. This chain connects TRBV18 to TRBJ1-5; 8 nucleotides agree with TRBD1. The source of this sequence is a female donor with multiple sclerosis, enrolled in a pregnancy study. The CDR3: CASSPPSTGVGQPQHF. CDR3 DNA sequence: TGTGCCAGCTCACCACCGTCGACAGGGGTCGGGCAGCCCCAGCATTTT.